One and the same sample provided the 17 T cell receptor beta chains below, sequenced in a study of blood T cell repertoires in COVID-19. TCRdb keeps only in-frame clones here, not all; method: immunoSEQ multiplex PCR. This table holds more than 30,000 clones, 80% found once. The sequenced sample consisted of peripheral blood. These TCRs come from a woman between 65 and 79 years old with acute or convalescent COVID-19.

The V call is TRBV28, the J call TRBJ2-1; the match to TRBD2 covers 10 bases. The J segment lost 0 bases and the V segment lost 7 bases, leaving 3 bases of the junction unmatched. Germline V CDR1 and CDR2: MDHEN, SYDVKM. This CDR3 region has 15 residues. The CDR3 bases are TGTGCCAGCAAACTAGCGGGATTCTCCTACAATGAGCAGTTCTTC. Translation gives CASKLAGFSYNEQFF.

This chain uses TRBV5-1 with TRBJ2-2; a weak D match, TRBD2 (5 bases). Between the trimmed V and J ends, which lost 4 bases and 2 bases, there was a span of 15 bases. The CDR3 totals 16 residues. Germline V gene lookup returns CDR1 SGHRS and CDR2 YFSETQ. As DNA, the CDR3 is TGCGCCAGCAGCACAGAGGCCGGACTCAACACCGGGGAGCTGTTTTTT. Its protein product is CASSTEAGLNTGELFF.

The V call is TRBV29-1, the J call TRBJ1-2; TRBD1 is a possible D gene (5 bases). Trimming cost V 4 bases and J 4 bases, with 16 bases left between them. The CDR3 has 14 amino acids. The germline V gene encodes CDR1 SQVTM and CDR2 ANQGSEA. CDR3 sequence: CSVGTPGGSYGYTF. The CDR3 DNA is TGCAGCGTTGGGACTCCCGGGGGGTCCTATGGCTACACCTTC.

In this sample, this clone turned up once. The chain carries TRBV14 and TRBJ1-6, with a tentative D call TRBD1 (6 bases). The V gene lost 3 bases and the J gene lost 9 bases, with 15 bases spanning the gap. This CDR3 region has 15 residues. Germline loops: CDR1 SGHDN, CDR2 FVKESK. CDR3 bases: TGTGCCAGCAGCCAGTTACAGGGTGTCCCTTCACCCCTCCACTTT. This sequence encodes CASSQLQGVPSPLHF.

By frequency in the sample, this clone is medium-sized (0.01 to 0.1%). The chain uses TRBV10-3 and TRBJ2-7; D is perhaps TRBD2 (6 bases). The CDR3 has 16 residues. Germline CDR1 is ENHRY and CDR2 is SYGVKD. Deletions cut 3 bases from V and 0 bases from J, with 15 bases between. This CDR3 is CAISDPGLHSSYEQYF. The CDR3 nucleotides read TGTGCCATCAGTGACCCGGGACTCCACAGCTCCTACGAGCAGTACTTC.

This clone appeared a few times. This sequence joins TRBV29-1 and TRBJ1-2; the match to TRBD1 covers 8 bases. V lost 4 bases and J lost 1; bases outside the gene matches: 8. Germline CDR1 is SQVTM and CDR2 is ANQGSEA. The CDR3 runs to 15 residues. CDR3 residues: CSVAVGTGLNYGYTF. In DNA form, the CDR3 reads TGCAGCGTTGCCGTCGGGACAGGTCTTAACTATGGCTACACCTTC.

The CDR3 sequence: CASRRGGPGPYNEQFF. In DNA, the CDR3 is TGTGCCAGCCGAAGGGGGGGGCCGGGGCCCTACAATGAGCAGTTCTTC. This chain links TRBV6-6 with TRBJ2-1; the D gene is possibly TRBD2 (7 bases). Trimming took 8 bases from V and 2 from J, leaving 19 bases between them. This CDR3 contains 16 residues. CDR1 and CDR2 from the germline V gene are MNHNY and SVGAGI (reference sequence).

This chain links TRBV2 with TRBJ2-2; TRBD2 aligns across 8 bases. Looked up from germline, CDR1 is SNHLY and CDR2 is FYNNEI. V was clipped by 4 bases and J by 4 bases; unmatched bases: 8. This CDR3 is built from 16 residues. CDR3 DNA sequence: TGTGCCAGCAGTGTACCAGCGGGAGTTAGCACCGGGGAGCTGTTTTTT. Its translation is CASSVPAGVSTGELFF. The whole variable domain, remainder taken from reference TRBV2 and TRBJ2-2, is EPEVTQTPSHQVTQMGQEVILRCVPISNHLYFYWYRQILGQKVEFLVSFYNNEISEKSEIFDDQFSVERPDGSNFTLKIRSTKLEDSAMYFCASSVPAGVSTGELFFGEGSRLTVL.

This chain joins TRBV2 and TRBJ1-2; TRBD1 might be the D (5 bases). The CDR3 extends over 13 amino acids. V was cut by 4 bases and J by 2 bases, with 8 bases left in between. Germline V gene sequence: CDR1 SNHLY, CDR2 FYNNEI. CDR3 sequence (DNA): TGTGCCAGCAGTGTGGACAAGAACTATGGCTACACCTTC. Protein: CASSVDKNYGYTF.

The V gene is TRBV6-5, the J gene TRBJ1-2, with a weak D call TRBD1 (5 bases). Germline V gene sequence: CDR1 MNHEY, CDR2 SVGAGI. V was cut by 6 bases and J by 2 bases, with 10 bases left in between. There are 13 residues in the CDR3. In nucleotides, the CDR3 is TGTGCCAGCAGGGCGGGGGGGAACTATGGCTACACCTTC. Its translation: CASRAGGNYGYTF.

This chain connects TRBV18 to TRBJ2-7, with 8 bases identical to TRBD2. The J segment lost 0 bases and the V segment lost 2 bases, leaving 12 bases of the junction unmatched. This CDR3 comprises 18 residues. Per the germline V gene, CDR1 is KGHSH and CDR2 is LQKENI. The CDR3 sequence: CASSPVPASGGYSYEQYF. CDR3 DNA sequence: TGTGCCAGCTCACCAGTTCCCGCAAGCGGGGGATACTCCTACGAGCAGTACTTC.

This chain connects TRBV18 to TRBJ2-3, with 7 bases lining up with TRBD2. Germline V gene lookup returns CDR1 KGHSH and CDR2 LQKENI. With V trimmed by 6 bases and J by 5 bases, 11 bases remained unmatched. This CDR3 spans 15 amino acids. The CDR3: CASSSGVSAGDTQYF. In DNA, the CDR3 is TGTGCCAGCTCGAGCGGGGTCTCGGCGGGAGATACGCAGTATTTT.

This clone was counted a few times. V usage is TRBV6-5 and J usage is TRBJ1-1; 9 bases are shared with TRBD1. The CDR3 covers 14 residues. Germline CDR1 and CDR2: MNHEY and SVGAGI. J was trimmed by 5 bases and V by 4 bases; bases with no gene match: 5. Here the CDR3 reads CASSLQGAQTEAFF. DNA of the CDR3: TGTGCCAGCAGTTTACAGGGGGCGCAAACTGAAGCTTTCTTT.

This clone was detected a few times. V and J are TRBV7-9 and TRBJ1-2, with D possibly being TRBD1 (5 bases). The CDR3 is 13 residues long. The V gene's germline CDR1 is SEHNR and CDR2 FQNEAQ (reference sequence). Trimming removed 5 bases from V and 5 bases from J, with 12 bases in between. CDR3 nucleotides: TGTGCCAGCAGCACTGACAGAAATTATGGCTACACCTTC. Translating gives CASSTDRNYGYTF.

The chain joins TRBV3-1 (or the pseudogene TRBV3-2) to TRBJ2-7; 10 bases align to TRBD1. The V gene end was trimmed by 2 bases and the J gene end by 4 bases; junction bases not matched to a gene: 8. Germline-derived CDR1 and CDR2 are LGHDT and YNNKEL (reference sequence). This CDR3 contains 16 residues. CDR3 bases: TGTGCCAGCAGCCAACACCATGGGACAGGGGCGTACGAGCAGTACTTC. It yields the protein CASSQHHGTGAYEQYF.

V is TRBV6-2 or TRBV6-3 and J is TRBJ1-2, with TRBD1 identical over 10 bases. The J segment lost 6 bases and the V segment lost 6 bases, leaving 4 bases of the junction unmatched. There are 13 residues in the CDR3. From germline, CDR1 is MNHEY and CDR2 SVGEGT. The CDR3 spells CASSSTGGHGYTF. CDR3 coding DNA: TGTGCCAGCAGCTCGACAGGGGGCCATGGCTACACCTTC.

The V gene is TRBV18, the J gene TRBJ2-1; no clear D. V was clipped by 1 base and J by 0 bases, with 7 bases between them. CDR1 and CDR2 from the germline V gene are KGHSH and LQKENI. CDR3 length: 15 residues. The CDR3 protein is CASSPRALSYNEQFF. The CDR3 region has the DNA TGTGCCAGCTCACCACGGGCCCTCTCCTACAATGAGCAGTTCTTC.